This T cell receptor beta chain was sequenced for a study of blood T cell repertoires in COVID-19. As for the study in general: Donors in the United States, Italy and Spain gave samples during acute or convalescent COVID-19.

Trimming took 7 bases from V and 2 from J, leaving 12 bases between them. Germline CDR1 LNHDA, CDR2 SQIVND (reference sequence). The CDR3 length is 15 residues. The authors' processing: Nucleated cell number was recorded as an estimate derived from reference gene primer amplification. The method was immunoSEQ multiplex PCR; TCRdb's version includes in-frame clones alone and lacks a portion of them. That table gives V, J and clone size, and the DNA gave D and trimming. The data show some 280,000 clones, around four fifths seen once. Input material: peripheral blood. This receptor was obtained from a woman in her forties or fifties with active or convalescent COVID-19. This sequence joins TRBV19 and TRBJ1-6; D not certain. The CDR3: CASIAGIPYNSPLHF. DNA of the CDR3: TGTGCCAGTATAGCGGGGATCCCCTATAATTCACCCCTCCACTTT.